The 18 T cell receptor beta chains reported below all come from one sample, sequenced in a study of Graves' ophthalmopathy and Graves' hyperthyroidism. Beta-chain TCR CDR3 regions were amplified from RNA transcripts. First-round RT-PCR with HTBI primers preceded a second-round multiplex PCR. TCRdb independently ran MiXCR on the multiplex PCR reads; one entry per CDR3 protein. Of about 700,000 distinct CDR3 sequences in the sample, 35% to 50% were seen once. Material for sequencing was peripheral blood. The receptors originated from an adult man with Graves' ophthalmopathy.

The chain couples TRBV2 to TRBJ1-2; 11 bases align to TRBD1. This CDR3 is 17 amino acids long. Germline CDR1 is SNHLY and CDR2 is FYNNEI. Trimming at V came to 7 bases and at J to 2 bases, leaving 12 bases not matched to a gene. The CDR3 spells CASTWGDRGIRNYGYTF. In DNA form, the CDR3 reads TGTGCCAGCACCTGGGGGGACAGGGGGATTCGGAACTATGGCTACACCTTC.

The chain employs TRBV29-1 and TRBJ1-1; TRBD1 aligns across 9 bases. CDR3 length: 11 residues. CDR1 is SQVTM, CDR2 ANQGSEA, per germline. The CDR3 coding sequence is TGCAGACAGACAGGGGGCACTGAAGCTTTCTTT. As protein: CRQTGGTEAFF.

This clonotype turned up a few times. The CDR3 region is CASSRGHLGELFF. The DNA of the CDR3 is TGTGCCAGCAGCCGGGGACACCTCGGGGAGCTGTTTTTT. The V gene is TRBV14, the J gene TRBJ2-2, with D possibly being TRBD1 (6 bases). CDR1 is SGHDN and CDR2 is FVKESK in the germline V gene. The V and J ends lost 4 bases and 7 bases respectively, with 10 bases between them. The CDR3 runs 13 residues.

This clonotype turned up a few times. This rearrangement joins TRBV7-8 to TRBJ1-1; D is unresolved. V was pared by 1 base and J by 1 base, with 10 bases between. Germline loops: CDR1 SGHVS, CDR2 FQNEAQ. CDR3 length equals 15 residues. This CDR3 is CASSLGTMGNTEAFF. The CDR3 DNA follows: TGTGCCAGCAGCTTAGGTACAATGGGGAACACTGAAGCTTTCTTT.

The CDR3 nucleotides are TGTGCCAGCAGCCCTGGACAGGGAGCTTTCTTT. The encoded protein is CASSPGQGAFF. The chain uses TRBV11-1 and TRBJ1-1; 8 positions agree with TRBD1. Germline lookup yields CDR1 SGHAT and CDR2 FQDESV (reference sequence). The CDR3 spans 11 residues. V lost 5 bases to trimming and J lost 10 bases; unmatched junction nucleotides: 3. The full variable domain, its missing parts supplied by reference TRBV11-1 and TRBJ1-1, is EAEVAQSPRYKITEKSQAVAFWCDPISGHATLYWYRQILGQGPELLVQFQDESVVDDSQLPKDRFSAERLKGVDSTLKIQPAELGDSAMYLCASSPGQGAFFGQGTRLTVV.

Comments on this clonotype: With a much larger clone just one base away, this may be a read error. This chain joins TRBV5-4 and TRBJ1-1; no clear D gene. This CDR3 has 13 residues. Germline V gene lookup returns CDR1 SGHNT and CDR2 YYREEE (reference sequence). Here the CDR3 DNA reads TGTGCCGGCAGCAGGAGCACGGACACTGAAGCTTTCTTT. This codes for CAGSRSTDTEAFF.

The CDR3 DNA follows: TGTGCCAGCAGCCCCAAACGGGGGAGCTCCTACAATGAGCAGTTCTTC. Residues: CASSPKRGSSYNEQFF. The rearrangement joins TRBV7-9 to TRBJ2-1; D perhaps matches TRBD2 (6 bases). There are 16 residues in the CDR3. Per the germline V gene, CDR1 is SEHNR and CDR2 is FQNEAQ (reference sequence). Deletions cut 5 bases from V and 0 bases from J, with 14 bases between.

This clonotype was recorded at least ten times. The chain uses TRBV10-3 and TRBJ2-7; 11 bases map to TRBD2. This CDR3 spans 14 amino acids. Germline V gives CDR1 ENHRY, CDR2 SYGVKD. V was clipped by 6 bases and J by 2 bases; unmatched bases: 3. The chain's CDR3 is CAIRSSGRAYEQYF. The CDR3 coding sequence is TGTGCCATCAGGAGTAGCGGGAGGGCCTACGAGCAGTACTTC.

This clonotype has a count of ten or more. V usage is TRBV29-1 and J usage is TRBJ1-2; a possible D gene is TRBD1 (6 bases). V was trimmed by 1 base and J by 4 bases, leaving 13 bases between them. Germline V gene data show CDR1 as SQVTM and CDR2 as ANQGSEA. The length of the CDR3 is 14 residues. The DNA of the CDR3 is TGCAGCGTTGAAGTGGACAGCCAAACCTATGGCTACACCTTC. It encodes CSVEVDSQTYGYTF.

Ten or more counts support this clonotype. The chain links TRBV5-7 to TRBJ1-1; D call uncertain. TRBV5-7 is an open reading frame, and its role is uncertain. The CDR3 spans 12 residues. V lost 5 bases and J lost 2, with 7 bases in between. Here the CDR3 reads CASSLDNTEAFF. CDR3 sequence (DNA): TGTGCCAGCAGTTTAGATAACACTGAAGCTTTCTTT.

The CDR3 is CASSLAILPGQAYEQYF. CDR3 sequence (DNA): TGCGCCAGCAGCTTGGCGATTTTGCCGGGACAGGCCTACGAGCAGTACTTC. V and J are TRBV5-1 and TRBJ2-7; 8 nucleotides align to TRBD1. Germline V gives CDR1 SGHRS, CDR2 YFSETQ. V trimming: 0 bases; J trimming: 2 bases; junction bases outside the gene matches: 10. The CDR3 is made up of 17 amino acids.

The chain couples TRBV2 to TRBJ2-7; maybe TRBD2 (5 bases). Germline V gene lookup returns CDR1 SNHLY and CDR2 FYNNEI. V lost 2 bases and J lost 2, with 16 bases in between. This CDR3 has 16 residues. The CDR3: CASSEQEAYFPYEQYF. As DNA, the CDR3 is TGTGCCAGCAGTGAACAGGAGGCCTACTTTCCCTACGAGCAGTACTTC.

This clonotype was observed many times. V usage is TRBV10-1 and J usage is TRBJ2-2; TRBD1 agrees at 7 bases. The V gene's germline CDR1 is WNHNN and CDR2 SYGVQD (reference sequence). CDR3 length: 14 residues. V lost 3 bases, J lost 6 bases, and 4 bases stayed unmatched. The CDR3 spells CASSERTGAGELFF. CDR3 in DNA: TGCGCCAGCAGTGAACGGACAGGCGCCGGGGAGCTGTTTTTT.

The chain carries TRBV7-9 and TRBJ2-5; D is possibly TRBD2 (6 bases). Germline values: CDR1 SEHNR, CDR2 FQNEAQ (reference sequence). This CDR3 contains 13 residues. The V end lost 7 bases, the J end lost 1 base, and 10 bases lay between the germline ends. CDR3 coding DNA: TGTGCCAGCAAGAAGCGGGCCCAAGAGACCCAGTACTTC. Translated: CASKKRAQETQYF.

This clonotype was detected a few times. The chain has TRBV6-5 and TRBJ1-1; D ambiguous. Germline CDR1 reads MNHEY; CDR2 reads SVGAGI. V was cut by 7 bases and J by 0 bases, with 6 bases left in between. This CDR3 is built from 12 residues. The CDR3 sequence is CASNTVNTEAFF. As DNA, the CDR3 is TGTGCCAGCAACACAGTGAACACTGAAGCTTTCTTT.

This clonotype was seen a handful of times. V is TRBV13 and J is TRBJ2-3; D is possibly TRBD2 (7 bases). The CDR3 sequence is 13 residues long. The germline V gene encodes CDR1 PRHDT and CDR2 FYEKMQ (reference sequence). Deletions cut 5 bases from V and 2 bases from J, with 8 bases between. This CDR3 is CASSRGATDTQYF. For the CDR3, the DNA is TGTGCCAGCAGCCGGGGGGCCACAGATACGCAGTATTTT.

The sample holds a few counts of this clonotype. The CDR3 reads CALKGTTFWGYTF. The CDR3 DNA reads as TGTGCCTTAAAGGGGACAACCTTCTGGGGCTACACCTTC. V gene TRBV6-1 combines with J gene TRBJ1-2; D perhaps matches TRBD1 (6 bases). The CDR3 extends over 13 amino acids. Trimming left V 11 bases short and J 8 bases short, with 21 bases between. The germline V gene encodes CDR1 MNHNS and CDR2 SASEGT.

The genes are TRBV25-1 and TRBJ2-7, with a weak D call TRBD1 (6 bases). V was shortened by 5 bases and J by 5 bases, with 13 bases between the two germline ends. This CDR3 spans 13 amino acids. Germline V gene lookup returns CDR1 MGHDK and CDR2 SYGVNS. CDR3: CASSFTGSHEQYF. For the CDR3, the DNA is TGTGCCAGCAGTTTTACAGGGTCCCACGAGCAGTACTTC.